The clone carrying this TCR beta chain was detected only a few times. Its target is unknown. This sample is drawn from a study of T cell responses to AZD1222 COVID-19 vaccine. Overall study context: Combined were second doses at about 4 or about 12 weeks.

Sequencing was performed with immunoSEQ multiplex PCR; in TCRdb, only in-frame clones are kept and a portion is missing. The sample holds 200,000 to 300,000 clones; 85% to 95% are singletons and the top ten take 0.5% to 0.7%. Notes on the study in general: Following two doses of AZD1222, Spike-specific TCR breadth and depth rose. It was only a handful of AZD1222 recipients who were seropositive at baseline.

Trimming pared 4 bases from V and 2 bases from J, leaving 13 bases between. Germline V lookup: CDR1 SGHTS, CDR2 YDEGEE. The CDR3 runs 14 residues. This TCR derives from an adult in good health. Material: peripheral blood, obtained on day 0 of AZD1222 vaccination. V usage is TRBV5-8 and J usage is TRBJ2-7; TRBD1 or TRBD2 may be the D gene (6 bases each). CDR3 DNA sequence: TGTGCCAGCAGCACAAGGGGGGCTCCCTACGAGCAGTACTTC. Translated, it gives CASSTRGAPYEQYF.